What follows are 25 T cell receptor beta chains derived from one specimen sequenced in a study of T cells in localized non-small cell lung cancer. Here immunoSEQ multiplex PCR was the method, and the copy in TCRdb shows in-frame clones only, minus some. The repertoire holds 25,000 to 30,000 clones, with 80% to 90% as singletons. Sequencing was performed on peripheral blood, taken before any cancer treatment. The receptors were sampled from a woman aged 18-49 years with stage I lung adenocarcinoma.

This chain joins TRBV7-8 and TRBJ2-3; possibly TRBD1 for D (6 bases). Looked up from germline, CDR1 is SGHVS and CDR2 is FQNEAQ. There are 15 residues in the CDR3. V gave up 6 bases and J gave up 2 bases, with 15 bases separating them. The CDR3 region is CASRPGQYYTDTQYF. CDR3 nucleotides: TGTGCCAGCAGACCCGGACAGTATTACACAGATACGCAGTATTTT.

The chain is built from TRBV30 and TRBJ2-2; 10 bases fit TRBD2. Germline V gene lookup returns CDR1 GTSNPN and CDR2 SVGIG (reference sequence). The CDR3 length is 15 residues. The V gene end was trimmed by 4 bases and the J gene end by 5 bases; junction bases not matched to a gene: 7. As DNA, the CDR3 is TGTGCCTGGAAAACGGGACTAGCGTATACCGGGGAGCTGTTTTTT. Protein product: CAWKTGLAYTGELFF.

This clone occurred once. The V call is TRBV4-3, the J call TRBJ2-7; D remains ambiguous. CDR3 length equals 14 residues. Germline CDR1 reads LGHNA; CDR2 reads YSLEER. V was shortened by 0 bases and J by 1 base, with 7 bases between the two germline ends. The CDR3 nucleotides read TGCGCCAGCAGCCAAGATTGGGTTTCCTACGAGCAGTACTTC. It translates to CASSQDWVSYEQYF.

The CDR3 spells CASSLDTHNEQFF. In DNA, the CDR3 is TGTGCCAGCAGTTTAGACACCCACAATGAGCAGTTCTTC. The chain is built from TRBV6-6 and TRBJ2-1, with D unresolved. Deletions cut 4 bases from V and 5 bases from J, with 9 bases between. The CDR3 covers 13 residues. The germline V gene has CDR1 MNHNY and CDR2 SVGAGI (reference sequence).

The J gene is TRBJ2-3, the V gene TRBV27; no firm D call. The germline V and J ends were trimmed by 9 bases and 4 bases, with 17 bases remaining between them. This CDR3 spans 14 amino acids. Germline CDR1 is MNHEY and CDR2 is SMNVEV (reference sequence). The CDR3 DNA reads as TGTGCCAGGTCACCCAGGTTTGGGGCAGATACGCAGTATTTT. It is translated as CARSPRFGADTQYF.

This sequence joins TRBV6-5 and TRBJ2-5; TRBD2 matches at 9 bases. Germline CDR1 and CDR2: MNHEY and SVGAGI. Trimming at V came to 5 bases and at J to 4 bases, leaving 8 bases not matched to a gene. The length of the CDR3 is 15 residues. CDR3 amino acids: CASSPISGRRETQYF. CDR3 DNA: TGTGCCAGCAGTCCTATTAGCGGGAGAAGAGAGACCCAGTACTTC.

This chain joins TRBV21-1 and TRBJ1-5. TRBV21-1 is a pseudogene. The CDR3 runs 15 residues. Here the CDR3 reads CASSTRPNINQPQHF. The DNA of the CDR3 is TGTGCCAGCAGCACTAGACCGAATATCAATCAGCCCCAGCATTTT.

The rearrangement joins TRBV27 to TRBJ1-1; D is perhaps TRBD1 (5 bases). The germline V gene has CDR1 MNHEY and CDR2 SMNVEV (reference sequence). Trimming pared 2 bases from V and 10 bases from J, leaving 23 bases between. This CDR3 has 16 amino acids. In DNA, the CDR3 is TGTGCCAGCAGTTTAGGTTCGAGCCCTGGGACCTCTGTAGCTTTCTTT. As protein: CASSLGSSPGTSVAFF.

This chain uses TRBV6-5 with TRBJ1-4, with 9 bases fitting TRBD1. Germline CDR1 reads MNHEY; CDR2 reads SVGAGI. The trim removed 6 bases at V and 6 bases at J, leaving 5 bases unmatched. This CDR3 spans 14 amino acids. The CDR3 nucleotides are TGTGCCAGCAGCCCGACAGGGGGAGATGAAAAACTGTTTTTT. Translating gives CASSPTGGDEKLFF.

The chain employs TRBV19 and TRBJ2-1; 10 positions agree with TRBD1. The CDR3 contains 15 residues. J gave up 0 bases and V 5 bases, and 1 base lay outside the gene matches. CDR1 is LNHDA, CDR2 SQIVND, per germline (reference sequence). DNA of the CDR3: TGTGCCAGTAGTGGGACAGGGGACTCCTACAATGAGCAGTTCTTC. Encoded protein: CASSGTGDSYNEQFF.

The V call is TRBV7-8, the J call TRBJ1-2; 7 nucleotides match TRBD1. After removal of 1 base from V and 6 bases from J, the junction contained 8 bases not matched to a gene. This CDR3 region has 15 residues. Germline assignment: CDR1 SGHVS and CDR2 FQNEAQ. The chain's CDR3 is CASSLVLGGKNGYTF. The CDR3 region has the DNA TGTGCCAGCAGCTTAGTCTTAGGGGGCAAGAATGGCTACACCTTC.

DNA for the CDR3: TGTGCCAGCAGTGGGCTTGGACAGGTAGTTGATTCACCCCTCCACTTT. This encodes CASSGLGQVVDSPLHF. The V call is TRBV6-1, the J call TRBJ1-6, with 7 bases matching TRBD1. CDR3 size: 16 residues. V lost 4 bases and J lost 8; bases outside the gene matches: 11. CDR1 and CDR2 from the germline V gene are MNHNS and SASEGT.

The genes are TRBV19 and TRBJ1-1, with 9 bases fitting TRBD1. Germline CDR1 is LNHDA and CDR2 is SQIVND (reference sequence). The junction had 13 bases not matched to a gene; V was cut back by 5 bases and J by 6 bases. This CDR3 contains 16 residues. DNA of the CDR3: TGTGCCAGTAGTCCGGGACAGGGAGGACGCGGGGCTGAAGCTTTCTTT. Encoded protein: CASSPGQGGRGAEAFF.

V gene TRBV27 combines with J gene TRBJ2-7; 7 bases are shared with TRBD1. The germline gives CDR1 MNHEY, CDR2 SMNVEV (reference sequence). This CDR3 comprises 16 residues. The junction had 8 bases not matched to a gene; V was cut back by 2 bases and J by 1 base. The CDR3 bases are TGTGCCAGCAGTTTAATAGGGGGCTATGGGTCCTACGAGCAGTACTTC. It yields the protein CASSLIGGYGSYEQYF.

The genes are TRBV7-9 and TRBJ2-7; D is perhaps TRBD1 (6 bases). Germline CDR1 and CDR2: SEHNR and FQNEAQ (reference sequence). The CDR3 is 14 amino acids. V was trimmed by 5 bases and J by 4 bases, leaving 15 bases between them. The CDR3 DNA sequence: TGTGCCAGCAGCCCTACAGGGAGACTATACGAGCAGTACTTC. It specifies CASSPTGRLYEQYF. Using reference TRBV7-9 and TRBJ2-7 for the parts outside the CDR3, the full variable domain is DTGVSQNPRHKITKRGQNVTFRCDPISEHNRLYWYRQTLGQGPEFLTYFQNEAQLEKSRLLSDRFSAERPKGSFSTLEIQRTEQGDSAMYLCASSPTGRLYEQYFGPGTRLTVT.

The rearrangement joins TRBV28 to TRBJ2-1, with unresolved D. The germline CDR1 and CDR2 sequences are MDHEN and SYDVKM. This CDR3 comprises 14 residues. V was cut by 8 bases and J by 7 bases, with 18 bases left in between. Here the CDR3 DNA reads TGTGCCAGCGGTGTTGTGGGTAGCCAAAATGAGCAGTTCTTC. This codes for CASGVVGSQNEQFF.

The V call is TRBV7-3, the J call TRBJ2-5, with TRBD1 as a possible D gene (6 bases). Looked up from germline, CDR1 is SGHTA and CDR2 is FQGTGA. V was clipped by 5 bases and J by 5 bases, with 12 bases between them. The length of the CDR3 is 13 residues. CDR3 bases: TGTGCCAGCAGCCTCGGGACATCTGAGACCCAGTACTTC. This sequence encodes CASSLGTSETQYF.

This rearrangement joins TRBV19 to TRBJ2-7; tentative D call: TRBD2 (5 bases). CDR1 is LNHDA, CDR2 SQIVND, per germline (reference sequence). Trimming stripped 6 bases from V and 5 bases from J, with 20 bases between. The CDR3 loop spans 15 amino acids. The CDR3 DNA follows: TGTGCCAGTAGCCAAATACTAGGGTTCGTAGACGAGCAGTACTTC. Translating it yields CASSQILGFVDEQYF. Variable domain in full (rest from reference TRBV19 and TRBJ2-7): DGGITQSPKYLFRKEGQNVTLSCEQNLNHDAMYWYRQDPGQGLRLIYYSQIVNDFQKGDIAEGYSVSREKKESFPLTVTSAQKNPTAFYLCASSQILGFVDEQYFGPGTRLTVT.

The rearrangement links TRBV5-1 to TRBJ2-3; D not resolved. Between the trimmed V and J ends, which lost 0 bases and 2 bases, there was a span of 7 bases. This CDR3 has 14 amino acids. Looked up from germline, CDR1 is SGHRS and CDR2 is YFSETQ. CDR3 in DNA: TGCGCCAGCAGCTTGGAGTTTATCACAGATACGCAGTATTTT. It yields the protein CASSLEFITDTQYF.

This clone was counted between two and nine times. CDR3 sequence: CASSLGPDYGYTF. CDR3 bases: TGTGCCAGCAGCTTGGGTCCCGACTATGGCTACACCTTC. This chain links TRBV11-3 with TRBJ1-2; D unclear. CDR1 is SGHNT, CDR2 YENEEA, per germline. V dropped 3 bases and J dropped 3 bases, with 8 bases sitting between them. The CDR3 covers 13 residues.

This chain links TRBV28 with TRBJ2-7; 8 bases match TRBD2. This CDR3 contains 13 residues. The trim removed 7 bases at V and 6 bases at J, leaving 8 bases unmatched. Per germline, CDR1 MDHEN and CDR2 SYDVKM. The CDR3 loop is CASNAGLVSEQYF. The CDR3 region has the DNA TGTGCCAGCAACGCGGGACTAGTTAGCGAGCAGTACTTC.

The chain couples TRBV2 to TRBJ2-7; 7 bases align to TRBD2. The CDR3 consists of 16 residues. V trimming: 7 bases; J trimming: 3 bases; junction bases outside the gene matches: 15. The germline gives CDR1 SNHLY, CDR2 FYNNEI. CDR3 DNA sequence: TGTGCCAGCAAGGAGGAGGTAGCGGGCGTGGGCTACGAGCAGTACTTC. This sequence encodes CASKEEVAGVGYEQYF. Full variable domain (missing parts from reference TRBV2 and TRBJ2-7): EPEVTQTPSHQVTQMGQEVILRCVPISNHLYFYWYRQILGQKVEFLVSFYNNEISEKSEIFDDQFSVERPDGSNFTLKIRSTKLEDSAMYFCASKEEVAGVGYEQYFGPGTRLTVT.

This chain uses TRBV6-1 with TRBJ2-1; TRBD2 aligns across 7 bases. CDR1 MNHNS and CDR2 SASEGT come from the germline V gene. There are 14 residues in the CDR3. V dropped 6 bases and J dropped 9; count of bases not matched to a gene: 11. The CDR3 is CASRPWREKAEQFF. The CDR3 nucleotides read TGTGCCAGCAGGCCCTGGCGGGAGAAGGCTGAGCAGTTCTTC.

The chain has TRBV9 and TRBJ1-1; D may be TRBD1 (6 bases). The CDR3 runs to 15 residues. The V end lost 3 bases, the J end lost 1 base, and 13 bases lay between the germline ends. Germline V lookup: CDR1 SGDLS, CDR2 YYNGEE. The chain's CDR3 is CASSASNRENTEAFF. In DNA, the CDR3 is TGTGCCAGCAGCGCATCGAACAGGGAGAACACTGAAGCTTTCTTT.

The chain links TRBV28 to TRBJ2-5; D possibly matches TRBD1 or TRBD2 (5 bases each). Germline-derived CDR1 and CDR2 are MDHEN and SYDVKM. This CDR3 spans 14 amino acids. Trimming shortened V by 6 bases and J by 7 bases, and 18 bases separated the two germline ends. This CDR3 reads CASSRPGSGGTQYF. The CDR3 nucleotides read TGTGCCAGCAGCCGACCGGGGAGTGGGGGGACCCAGTACTTC.